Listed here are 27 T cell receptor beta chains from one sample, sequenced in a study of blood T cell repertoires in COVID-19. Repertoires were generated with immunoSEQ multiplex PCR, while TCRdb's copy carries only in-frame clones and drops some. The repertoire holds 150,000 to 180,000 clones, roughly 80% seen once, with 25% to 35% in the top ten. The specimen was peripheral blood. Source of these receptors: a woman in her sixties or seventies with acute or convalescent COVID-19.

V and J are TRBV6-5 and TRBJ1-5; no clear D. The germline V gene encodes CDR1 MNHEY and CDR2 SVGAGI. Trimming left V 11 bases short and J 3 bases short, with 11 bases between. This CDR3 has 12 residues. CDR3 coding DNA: TGTGCCGCAGAGGGTTACAATCAGCCCCAGCATTTT. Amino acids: CAAEGYNQPQHF.

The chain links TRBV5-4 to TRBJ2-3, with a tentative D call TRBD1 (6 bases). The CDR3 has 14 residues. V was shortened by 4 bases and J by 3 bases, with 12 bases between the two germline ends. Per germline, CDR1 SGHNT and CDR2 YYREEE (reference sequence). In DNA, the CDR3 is TGTGCCAGCAGCGATACAACAGGGACAGATACGCAGTATTTT. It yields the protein CASSDTTGTDTQYF.

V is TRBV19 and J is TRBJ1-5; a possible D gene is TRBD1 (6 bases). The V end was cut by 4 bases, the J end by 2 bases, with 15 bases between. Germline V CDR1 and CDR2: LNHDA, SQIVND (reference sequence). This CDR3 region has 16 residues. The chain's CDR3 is CASSTLQGTGNQPQHF. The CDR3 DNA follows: TGTGCCAGTAGTACCCTACAGGGAACGGGCAATCAGCCCCAGCATTTT. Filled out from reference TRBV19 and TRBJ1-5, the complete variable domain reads DGGITQSPKYLFRKEGQNVTLSCEQNLNHDAMYWYRQDPGQGLRLIYYSQIVNDFQKGDIAEGYSVSREKKESFPLTVTSAQKNPTAFYLCASSTLQGTGNQPQHFGDGTRLSIL.

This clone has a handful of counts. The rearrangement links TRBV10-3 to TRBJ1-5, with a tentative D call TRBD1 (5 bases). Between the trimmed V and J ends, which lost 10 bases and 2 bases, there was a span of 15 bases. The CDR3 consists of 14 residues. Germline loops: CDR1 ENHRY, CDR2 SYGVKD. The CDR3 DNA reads TGTGCCACGTCGGGGGGGATGGGCAATCAGCCCCAGCATTTT. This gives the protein CATSGGMGNQPQHF.

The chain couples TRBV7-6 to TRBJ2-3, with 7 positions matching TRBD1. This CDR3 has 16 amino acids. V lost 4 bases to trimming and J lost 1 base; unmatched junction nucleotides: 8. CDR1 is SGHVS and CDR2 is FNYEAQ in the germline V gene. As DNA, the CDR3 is TGTGCCAGCAGCTCACGACAGGGTGAGGGCACAGATACGCAGTATTTT. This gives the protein CASSSRQGEGTDTQYF.

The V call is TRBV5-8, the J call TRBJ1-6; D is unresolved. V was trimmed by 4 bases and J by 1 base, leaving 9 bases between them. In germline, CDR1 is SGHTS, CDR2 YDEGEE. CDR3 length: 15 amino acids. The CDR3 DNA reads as TGTGCCAGCAGCGAAGGGAGTTCCTATAATTCACCCCTCCACTTT. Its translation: CASSEGSSYNSPLHF. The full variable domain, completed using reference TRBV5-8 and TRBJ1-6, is EAGVTQSPTHLIKTRGQQATLRCSPISGHTSVYWYQQALGLGLQFLLWYDEGEERNRGNFPPRFSGRQFPNYSSELNVNALELEDSALYLCASSEGSSYNSPLHFGNGTRLTVT.

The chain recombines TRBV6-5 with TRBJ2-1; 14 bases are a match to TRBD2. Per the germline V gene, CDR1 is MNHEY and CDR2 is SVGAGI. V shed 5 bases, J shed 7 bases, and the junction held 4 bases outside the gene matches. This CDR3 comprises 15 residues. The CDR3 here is CASSLGLAGGNEQFF. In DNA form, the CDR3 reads TGTGCCAGCAGTCTCGGACTAGCGGGGGGAAATGAGCAGTTCTTC.

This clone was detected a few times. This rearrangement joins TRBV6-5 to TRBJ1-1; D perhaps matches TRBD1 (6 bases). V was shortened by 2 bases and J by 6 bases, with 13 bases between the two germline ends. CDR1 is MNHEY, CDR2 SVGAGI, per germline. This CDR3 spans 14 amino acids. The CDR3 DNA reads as TGTGCCAGCAGTTACACAGGCAGGGGCTCTGAAGCTTTCTTT. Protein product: CASSYTGRGSEAFF.

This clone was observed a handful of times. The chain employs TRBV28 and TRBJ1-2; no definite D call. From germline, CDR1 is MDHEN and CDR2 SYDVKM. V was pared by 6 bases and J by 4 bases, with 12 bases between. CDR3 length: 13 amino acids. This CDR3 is CASRFRRGYGYTF. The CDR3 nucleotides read TGTGCCAGCAGATTTCGCCGGGGCTATGGCTACACCTTC.

This CDR3 reads CATSDPTSGGAREQFF. The DNA for the CDR3 is TGTGCCACCAGTGATCCGACTAGCGGGGGGGCCCGGGAGCAGTTCTTC. The chain combines TRBV24-1 with TRBJ2-1; 14 nucleotides line up with TRBD2. Germline-derived CDR1 and CDR2 are KGHDR and SFDVKD. The CDR3 runs to 16 residues. The V segment lost 3 bases and the J segment 10 bases; nucleotides outside the gene matches: 7.

The CDR3 protein is CASSVTGMSMGYTF. The CDR3 coding sequence is TGTGCCAGCAGTGTAACCGGGATGTCTATGGGCTACACCTTC. The chain couples TRBV27 to TRBJ1-2, with unresolved D. The CDR3 runs 14 residues. Looked up from germline, CDR1 is MNHEY and CDR2 is SMNVEV (reference sequence). Trimming stripped 5 bases from V and 8 bases from J, with 18 bases between.

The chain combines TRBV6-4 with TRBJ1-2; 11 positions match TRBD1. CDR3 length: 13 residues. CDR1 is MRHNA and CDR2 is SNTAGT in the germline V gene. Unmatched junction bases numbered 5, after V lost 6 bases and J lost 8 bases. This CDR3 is CASSGQGAIGYTF. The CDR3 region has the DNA TGTGCCAGCAGCGGACAGGGGGCGATCGGCTACACCTTC.

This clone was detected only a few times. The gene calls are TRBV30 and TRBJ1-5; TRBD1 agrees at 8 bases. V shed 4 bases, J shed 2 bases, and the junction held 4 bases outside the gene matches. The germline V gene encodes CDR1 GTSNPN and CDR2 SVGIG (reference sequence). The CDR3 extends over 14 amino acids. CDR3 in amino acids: CAWTQDRGNQPQHF. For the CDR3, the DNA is TGTGCCTGGACCCAGGACAGGGGCAATCAGCCCCAGCATTTT.

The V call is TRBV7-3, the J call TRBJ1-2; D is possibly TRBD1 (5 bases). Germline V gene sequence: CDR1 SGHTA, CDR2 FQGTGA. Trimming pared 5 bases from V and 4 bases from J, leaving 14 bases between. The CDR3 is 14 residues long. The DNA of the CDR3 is TGTGCCAGCAGCCCTGGACACCTCATCTATGGCTACACCTTC. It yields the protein CASSPGHLIYGYTF.

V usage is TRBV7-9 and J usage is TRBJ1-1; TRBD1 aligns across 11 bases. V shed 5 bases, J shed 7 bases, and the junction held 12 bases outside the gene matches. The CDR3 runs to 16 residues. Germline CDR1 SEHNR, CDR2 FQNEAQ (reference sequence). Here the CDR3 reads CASSKRTGGGSGEAFF. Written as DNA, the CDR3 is TGTGCCAGCAGCAAGAGGACAGGGGGCGGGAGTGGTGAAGCTTTCTTT.

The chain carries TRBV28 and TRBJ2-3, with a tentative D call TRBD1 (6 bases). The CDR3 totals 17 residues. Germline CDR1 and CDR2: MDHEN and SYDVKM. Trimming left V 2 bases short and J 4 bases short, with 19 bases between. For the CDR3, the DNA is TGTGCCAGCAGTTTAATCGGCCAGGGAAAGGGGGCAGATACGCAGTATTTT. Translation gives CASSLIGQGKGADTQYF.

The CDR3 DNA reads TGTGCCACCCTATCGCCCTCTGGAAACACCATATATTTT. Protein product: CATLSPSGNTIYF. The gene calls are TRBV28 and TRBJ1-3; D is unresolved. This CDR3 is 13 amino acids long. The V end was cut by 10 bases, the J end by 0 bases, with 10 bases between. Germline loops: CDR1 MDHEN, CDR2 SYDVKM.

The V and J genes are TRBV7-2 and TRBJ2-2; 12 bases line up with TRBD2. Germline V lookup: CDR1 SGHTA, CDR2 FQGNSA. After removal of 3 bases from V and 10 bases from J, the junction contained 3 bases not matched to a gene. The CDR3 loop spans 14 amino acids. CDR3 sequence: CASSFTSGGPELFF. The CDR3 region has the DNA TGTGCCAGCAGCTTCACTAGCGGGGGGCCGGAGCTGTTTTTT.

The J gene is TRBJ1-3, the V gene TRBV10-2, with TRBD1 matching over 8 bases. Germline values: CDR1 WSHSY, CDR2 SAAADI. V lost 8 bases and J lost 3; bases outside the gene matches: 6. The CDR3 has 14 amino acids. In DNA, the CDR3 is TGCGCCAGCTGGACAGGGACGGGTGGAAACACCATATATTTT. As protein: CASWTGTGGNTIYF.

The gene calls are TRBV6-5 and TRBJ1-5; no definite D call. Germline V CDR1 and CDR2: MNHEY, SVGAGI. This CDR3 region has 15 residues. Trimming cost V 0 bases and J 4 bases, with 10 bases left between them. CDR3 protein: CASSYSPGRNQPQHF. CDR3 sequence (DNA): TGTGCCAGCAGTTACTCCCCTGGGAGAAATCAGCCCCAGCATTTT.

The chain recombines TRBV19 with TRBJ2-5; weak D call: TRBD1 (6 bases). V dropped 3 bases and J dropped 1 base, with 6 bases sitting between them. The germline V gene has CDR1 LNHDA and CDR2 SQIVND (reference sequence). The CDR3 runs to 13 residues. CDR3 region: CASSMDSQETQYF. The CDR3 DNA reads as TGTGCCAGTAGTATGGACAGCCAAGAGACCCAGTACTTC.

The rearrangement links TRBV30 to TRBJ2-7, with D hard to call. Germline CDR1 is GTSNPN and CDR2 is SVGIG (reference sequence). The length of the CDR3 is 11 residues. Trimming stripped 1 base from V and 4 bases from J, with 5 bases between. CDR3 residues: CAWSGAYEQYV. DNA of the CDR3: TGTGCCTGGAGTGGGGCGTACGAGCAGTACGTC.

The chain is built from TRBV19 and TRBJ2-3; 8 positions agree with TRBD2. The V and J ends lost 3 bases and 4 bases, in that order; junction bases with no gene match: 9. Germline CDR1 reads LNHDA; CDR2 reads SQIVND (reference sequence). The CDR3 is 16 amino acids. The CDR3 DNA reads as TGTGCCAGTAGTATGCGGGCTAGCGGGTCCGCAGATACGCAGTATTTT. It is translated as CASSMRASGSADTQYF.

The CDR3 DNA is TGCGCCAGCAGCTCGCCAGGGGGCGCGCAAGAAAAACTGTTTTTT. Residues: CASSSPGGAQEKLFF. The rearrangement links TRBV5-1 to TRBJ1-4; 8 bases are a match to TRBD1. The CDR3 is 15 amino acids. J was trimmed by 8 bases and V by 3 bases; bases with no gene match: 9. Looked up from germline, CDR1 is SGHRS and CDR2 is YFSETQ. The variable domain in full, completed from reference TRBV5-1 and TRBJ1-4, reads KAGVTQTPRYLIKTRGQQVTLSCSPISGHRSVSWYQQTPGQGLQFLFEYFSETQRNKGNFPGRFSGRQFSNSRSEMNVSTLELGDSALYLCASSSPGGAQEKLFFGSGTQLSVL.

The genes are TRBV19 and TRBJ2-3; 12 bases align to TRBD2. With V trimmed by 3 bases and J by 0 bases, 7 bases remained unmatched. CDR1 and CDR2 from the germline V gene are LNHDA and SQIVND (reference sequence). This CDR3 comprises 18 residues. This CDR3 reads CASSMSGLAGTSTDTQYF. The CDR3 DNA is TGTGCCAGTAGTATGTCGGGACTAGCGGGCACTAGCACAGATACGCAGTATTTT.

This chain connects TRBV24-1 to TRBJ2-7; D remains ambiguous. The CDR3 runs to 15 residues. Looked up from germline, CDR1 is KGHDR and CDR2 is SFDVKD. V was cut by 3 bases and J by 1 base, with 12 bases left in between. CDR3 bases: TGTGCCACCAGTGATCCGTCGCGGCCTTCCTACGAGCAGTACGTC. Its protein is CATSDPSRPSYEQYV.

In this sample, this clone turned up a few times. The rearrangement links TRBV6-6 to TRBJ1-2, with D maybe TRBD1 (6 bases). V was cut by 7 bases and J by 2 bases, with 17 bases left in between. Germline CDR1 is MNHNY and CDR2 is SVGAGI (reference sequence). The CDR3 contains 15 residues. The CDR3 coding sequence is TGTGCCAGCATTGCAGGGGACGCAATGAACTATGGCTACACCTTC. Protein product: CASIAGDAMNYGYTF.